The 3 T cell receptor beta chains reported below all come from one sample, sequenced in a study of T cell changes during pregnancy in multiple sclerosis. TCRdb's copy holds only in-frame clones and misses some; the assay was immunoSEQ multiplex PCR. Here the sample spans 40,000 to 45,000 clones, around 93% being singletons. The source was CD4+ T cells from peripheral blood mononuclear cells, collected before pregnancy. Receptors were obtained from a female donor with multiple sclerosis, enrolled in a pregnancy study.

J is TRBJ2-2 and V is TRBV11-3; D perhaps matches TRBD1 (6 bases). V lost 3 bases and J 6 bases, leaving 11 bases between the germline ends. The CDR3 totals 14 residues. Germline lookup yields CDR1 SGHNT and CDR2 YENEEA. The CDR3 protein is CASSFLTGSGELFF. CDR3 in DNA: TGTGCCAGCAGCTTCCTAACAGGGTCCGGGGAGCTGTTTTTT.

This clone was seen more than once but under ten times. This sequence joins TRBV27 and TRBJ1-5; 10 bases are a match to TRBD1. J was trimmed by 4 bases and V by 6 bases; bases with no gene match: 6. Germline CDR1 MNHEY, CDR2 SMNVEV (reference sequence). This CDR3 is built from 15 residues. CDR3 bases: TGTGCCAGCAGACCAGACAGGGGGCGAAATCAGCCCCAGCATTTT. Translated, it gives CASRPDRGRNQPQHF.

The CDR3 DNA is TGTGCCAGCAGTTTCAGAGGCTACACCTTC. This translates into CASSFRGYTF. The J gene is TRBJ1-2, the V gene TRBV6-1; D gene ambiguous. CDR3 length equals 10 residues. Trimming pared 5 bases from V and 8 bases from J, leaving 6 bases between. Looked up from germline, CDR1 is MNHNS and CDR2 is SASEGT.